This TCR beta chain stems from a study of T cell responses to AZD1222 COVID-19 vaccine listed by TCRdb under 2021. A note on the overall study: TCR sequencing covered approximately 230 trial participants: 207 given two doses of AZD1222 and approximately 25 given two doses of MenACWY control vaccine. Trial participants were enrolled by age into 18-55, 56-69 and 70-plus year subgroups, with approximately 160, 26 and 62 TCR-sequenced participants respectively. Study-wide findings and limitations: Vaccine-associated CD4 TCRs spanned the whole spike protein, with dominant responses in regions 160-218 and 743-854. Participants were mostly white British, with more females than males. The authors suggested clonal diversity may have been underestimated. Epitopes outside the regions mutated in the B.1.351 and B.1.1.7 variants were reportedly recognized by nearly half of the unique spike-specific TCRs. After two AZD1222 doses, spike-specific TCR breadth and depth were significantly higher than at day 0 and than in MenACWY recipients. The 56-69-year group was small, and its depth increase did not reach significance, likely because of low power. Because no samples from the day 14 peak response were available, repertoires could be characterized only after the peak T cell response. Conclusions about previously exposed vaccinees are limited because only five to seven AZD1222 recipients were SARS-CoV-2 seropositive at baseline.

The CDR3 regions of human TCRbeta chains were subjected to immunosequencing. Regarding the original processing steps: Repertoire TCRs were checked for matches against a reference library of SARS-CoV-2-specific TCRs that had been generated using the MIRA antigen-specificity platform. Breadth was defined as the fraction of unique TCRs that were SARS-CoV-2-associated, and depth was defined as the fraction of total T cells that were SARS-CoV-2-associated. Using the MIRA data, every spike-specific TCR was mapped to the spike region that the TCR reacted to and assigned to either a CD4 or a CD8 class. Log10-transformed breadth and depth values were compared by one-way ANOVA with Sidak's multiple comparisons tests. As stored in TCRdb, this immuneACCESS dataset retains in-frame rearrangements with V and J assigned. A fraction of the clones does not appear; measured against another copy, unresolved V genes explain less than half of the discrepancy, and the remainder lacks a known reason. Clone size and the V and J calls come from that table; the DNA yielded D and trimming. The sample records 150,000 or so clones, roughly nine tenths of which are singletons. The top ten constitute roughly 5% of the sample.

The time point label for this specimen denotes: baseline before first vaccination. According to the study, the label for this sample's treatment or condition signals: meningococcal conjugate vaccine given as trial control. Vaccinee samples came from UK trials COV001 and COV002, including a single-blind randomized controlled phase 2/3 trial of AZD1222 (ChAdOx1 nCoV-19) in healthy adults. For TCRbeta chain sequencing, PBMC samples from trial participants were taken at day 0 and at day 28 after the second dose. CDR1 MDHEN and CDR2 SYDVKM are derived from the germline V gene. V and J are trimmed by 5 bases and 3 bases, and the gene matches miss 8 bases of the junction. The CDR3 contains 16 residues, cysteine and phenylalanine counted. Here the CDR3 DNA is all that survives: 48 bases in frame from base 1. This clone was detected only a few times. No cognate antigen has been identified for it. No much larger clonotype is one base removed from it; base qualities were not supplied.

The V gene is TRBV28 and the J gene is TRBJ1-5, with 9 middle bases fitting TRBD1. The source material was peripheral blood, sampled on day 0 of MenACWY control vaccination. This receptor was identified in an adult in good health. CDR3 region: CASSGEDRGYNQPQHF. The nucleotides are TGTGCCAGCAGTGGCGAGGACAGGGGCTACAATCAGCCCCAGCATTTT.